This T cell receptor (beta chain) is from a study of T cells in Graves' hyperthyroidism and ophthalmopathy. RNA transcripts served as the template for amplifying TCR beta CDR3 regions. HTBI primers were employed in a first-round RT-PCR of the TCR CDR3. One entry per CDR3 protein results from TCRdb running MiXCR on the multiplex PCR reads. The table lists nearly 600,000 distinct CDR3 sequences, over 11% of them singletons. From around 11 ml of fresh peripheral blood, PBMCs were isolated. Worth noting for this clonotype: The antigen remains unidentified.

Germline-derived CDR1 and CDR2 are LGHNT and FRNRAP. This CDR3 has 12 residues. The V end was cut by 2 bases, the J end by 4 bases, with 5 bases between. General observations from the study: Also found in blood were most expanded thyroid clonotypes above 0.001.

Sequencing used blood. The receptor comes from a woman aged 30 to 39 with Graves' hyperthyroidism that later progressed to Graves' ophthalmopathy. This sequence joins TRBV12-5 and TRBJ2-5; D gene ambiguous. The CDR3 sequence is CASGLPSETQYF. Written as DNA, the CDR3 is TGTGCTAGTGGTTTGCCTTCAGAGACCCAGTACTTC.